A single sample is the source of the 8 T cell receptor beta chains below, sequenced in a study of tumor-infiltrating lymphocytes in oesophageal squamous cell carcinoma. TCRdb ran MiXCR on the PCR reads and lists one entry per CDR3 protein. The data show over 15,000 distinct CDR3 sequences, around two fifths seen once. The sequenced sample was blood. The receptor set was obtained from a male donor with esophageal squamous cell carcinoma.

This clonotype was detected only once. No conserved phenylalanine or tryptophan is present at the end of the CDR3, so a read error is the likely explanation. Because the CDR3's place on the DNA is in doubt, the DNA is left out and the CDR3 is given as listed by TCRdb. The chain links TRBV7-2 to TRBJ2-7; TRBD1, the table's D call, lacks a check against the DNA. The CDR3 numbers 17 amino acids, ends counted. Germline CDR1 and CDR2: SGHTA and FQGNSA. The CDR3 region is CASSSRVGTVETQYFGS.

Many counts were recorded for this clonotype. The chain carries TRBV5-4 and TRBJ1-2; 7 nucleotides agree with TRBD1. V shed 4 bases and J 10 bases; nucleotides not matched to a gene: 4. The CDR3 spans 11 residues. Germline CDR1 is SGHNT and CDR2 is YYREEE (reference sequence). The CDR3 protein is CASSKGQIYTF. In nucleotides, the CDR3 is TGTGCCAGCAGCAAGGGACAGATCTACACCTTC.

This clonotype turned up a few times. The junction does not match germline at one end; this may be a read error. The chain employs TRBV7-7 and TRBJ2-1; 7 nucleotides align to TRBD1. Germline CDR1 SSHAT, CDR2 FNYEAQ (reference sequence). The CDR3 sequence is 13 residues long. The CDR3 loop reads CASSSDRNNEQFF. The CDR3, as DNA: TGTGCTAGCAGCTCGGACAGGAACAATGAGCAGTTCTTC.

This clonotype occurred once. This chain links TRBV7-9 with TRBJ1-4; a possible D gene is TRBD1 (6 bases). V lost 3 bases and J 14 bases, leaving 13 bases between the germline ends. CDR1 SEHNR and CDR2 FQNEAQ come from the germline V gene (reference sequence). There are 12 residues in the CDR3. CDR3 DNA sequence: TGTGCCAGCAGCTTTGACAGGTCCACTCTGTTTTTT. As protein: CASSFDRSTLFF. The whole variable domain, remainder taken from reference TRBV7-9 and TRBJ1-4, is DTGVSQNPRHKITKRGQNVTFRCDPISEHNRLYWYRQTLGQGPEFLTYFQNEAQLEKSRLLSDRFSAERPKGSFSTLEIQRTEQGDSAMYLCASSFDRSTLFFGSGTQLSVL.

The chain uses TRBV9 and TRBJ2-7, with D unclear. The CDR3 runs to 15 residues. Germline CDR1 reads SGDLS; CDR2 reads YYNGEE. V was cut by 3 bases and J by 0 bases, with 13 bases left in between. In DNA form, the CDR3 reads TGTGCCAGCAGCGCCGAGGACGGGCGCTCCTACGAGCAGTACTTC. Its protein is CASSAEDGRSYEQYF.

The chain employs TRBV29-1 and TRBJ1-2; D uncertain. The DNA matches TRBJ2-7 better at its end, which makes the J call doubtful. Per germline, CDR1 SQVTM and CDR2 ANQGSEA. The CDR3 is made up of 11 amino acids. The CDR3 region has the DNA TGCAGCGTTTCAATGAGCTACGAGCAGTACTTC. Its protein is CSVSMSYEQYF.

The chain has TRBV28 and TRBJ2-4; 8 bases are a match to TRBD1. The J call may be in error: the DNA end matches TRBJ2-7 better. The V gene's germline CDR1 is MDHEN and CDR2 SYDVKM. This CDR3 spans 14 amino acids. CDR3 loop: CASRVSGGAYEQYF. CDR3 in DNA: TGTGCCAGCAGGGTATCAGGGGGCGCCTACGAGCAGTACTTC.

By share, this clonotype ranks as medium-sized. Written as DNA, the CDR3 is TGTGCCAGCAGTGCAGGGGGCTATAGCAATCAGCCCCAGCATTTT. Residues: CASSAGGYSNQPQHF. The J gene is TRBJ1-5, the V gene TRBV6-1, with 8 bases matching TRBD1. With V trimmed by 4 bases and J by 0 bases, 2 bases remained unmatched. The CDR3 contains 15 residues. CDR1 is MNHNS and CDR2 is SASEGT in the germline V gene.